This is a list of T cell receptor beta chains from one sample in a study of shared clonotypes between healthy human individuals. Sequencing was performed with immunoSEQ multiplex PCR; in TCRdb, only in-frame clones are kept and a portion is missing. The data contain hundreds of thousands of clones, about 74% of them singletons. Sequenced material: memory CD4+ T cells sorted from blood. Receptors were obtained from a woman aged 30 to 39 in good health. Each CDR3 is given with its conserved first and last residue. The D gene is left open where the match is weak. The size entry is marked missing in some rows and otherwise reads once, few, many or a size class.

d_call j_call v_call clone_size cdr3_nt cdr3_aa
TRBD2 TRBJ2-2 TRBV11-2 - TGTGCCAGCAGCGATTTACTAGCGGGAGTGTTAGGCGGGGAGCTGTTTTTT CASSDLLAGVLGGELFF
- TRBJ2-1 TRBV27 - TGTGCCAGCTGTGCACAGGGACGGACGAGGTGCAATGAGCAGTTCTTC CASCAQGRTRCNEQFF
TRBD1 TRBJ2-5 TRBV7-8 - TGTGCCAGCAGCCCTGACAGGGGGCCGGAGACCCAGTACTTC CASSPDRGPETQYF
- TRBJ2-5 TRBV5-1 - TGCGCCAGCAGCAATGACAGACAAGAGACCCAGTACTTC CASSNDRQETQYF
- TRBJ2-5 TRBV7-9 - TGTGCCAGCAGCTTTTCTGGGGCCCAAGAGACCCAGTACTTC CASSFSGAQETQYF
TRBD1 TRBJ2-1 TRBV7-7 - TGTGCCAGCAGCTTCGGACAGGGGAGCAATGAGCAGTTCTTC CASSFGQGSNEQFF
- TRBJ2-1 TRBV7-6 - TGTGCCAGCAGCCGGCCCGCTAATAGGGCCAATGAGCAGTTCTTC CASSRPANRANEQFF
- TRBJ2-3 TRBV2 - TGTGCCAGCAGTGTGCAGCGAGGGGTTCAGGATACGCAGTATTTT CASSVQRGVQDTQYF
TRBD1 TRBJ1-1 TRBV10-2 few TGCGCCAGCAGAGACACCCGCCGGGGGACAGGGGGCGCATTCACTGAAGCTTTCTTT CASRDTRRGTGGAFTEAFF
- TRBJ2-1 TRBV6-5 - TGTGCCAGCAGTCCACAGGGCAATGAGCAGTTCTTC CASSPQGNEQFF
- TRBJ2-5 TRBV30 - TGTGCATACACTAGAGGCCTACCGGGTCAAGGAACCCAGTACTTC CAYTRGLPGQGTQYF
- TRBJ1-1 TRBV28 - TGTGCCAGCGGGGCGGGATTATTGGCTGAAGCTTTCTTT CASGAGLLAEAFF
- TRBJ1-1 TRBV5-6 once TGTGCCAGCAGCTTGGCGCGTGGGGAGAGGACTTCTGAAGCTTTCTTT CASSLARGERTSEAFF
TRBD1 TRBJ2-2 TRBV9 - TGTGCCAGCAGCGCAGGTGGACAGGGGAGAAACACCGGGGAGCTGTTTTTT CASSAGGQGRNTGELFF
- TRBJ2-2 TRBV5-6 - TGTGCCAGCAGCTTGTGGGTAGCCGGGGAGCTGTTTTTT CASSLWVAGELFF
TRBD2 TRBJ2-3 TRBV11-2 - TGTGCCAGCAGGGGGCTGCGGCTAGCGGGGAGGGTAGATACGCAGTATTTT CASRGLRLAGRVDTQYF
TRBD2 TRBJ2-3 TRBV4-1 - TGCGCCAGCAGCCAAACTAGCGGGAGCGCAGATACGCAGTATTTT CASSQTSGSADTQYF
- TRBJ2-5 TRBV6-1 - TGTGCCAGCACCATTAACAGGGATGTCAAGACCCAGTACTTC CASTINRDVKTQYF
- TRBJ2-5 TRBV5-4 once TGTGCCAGCAGCTTGGACAGATTCCAAGAGACCCAGTACTTC CASSLDRFQETQYF
- TRBJ2-3 TRBV7-3 few TGTGCCAGCAGCTCCGGCTTGAGGGCTGGCACAGATACGCAGTATTTT CASSSGLRAGTDTQYF
TRBD1 TRBJ2-1 TRBV7-9 - TGTGCCAGCAGCCGGGCGAGTGGGGGGACAGGGACAAATGAGCAGTTCTTC CASSRASGGTGTNEQFF
TRBD1 TRBJ1-4 TRBV28 - TGTGCCAGCAGTTTATTCAACAGGGGGCGAGTAAATGAAAAACTGTTTTTT CASSLFNRGRVNEKLFF
- TRBJ2-3 TRBV5-1 - TGCGCCAGCAGCCCCCCCACAGATACGCAGTATTTT CASSPPTDTQYF
TRBD2 TRBJ2-7 TRBV6-5 - TGTGCCAGCAGTTACAGTAGCGGGAGGGGGTACGAGCAGTACTTC CASSYSSGRGYEQYF
- TRBJ2-7 TRBV27 - TGTGCCAGCGGCCGGGGGGCAGCTTACGAGCAGTACTTC CASGRGAAYEQYF
- TRBJ2-1 TRBV27 - TGTGCCAGCAGTTCGTACGGGTACAATGAGCAGTTCTTC CASSSYGYNEQFF
- TRBJ1-5 TRBV28 - TGTGCCAGTGAGACCCGGACAGAGGGTGATCAGCCCCAGCATTTT CASETRTEGDQPQHF
TRBD2 TRBJ2-2 TRBV5-4 few TGTGCCAGCAGCCGCGGACTAGCGGGATATGCCGGGGAGCTGTTTTTT CASSRGLAGYAGELFF
- TRBJ1-3 TRBV5-1 - TGCGCCAGCAGCTTTGGGACGGAGGAAAACACCATATATTTT CASSFGTEENTIYF
TRBD1 TRBJ2-5 TRBV29-1 - TGCAGCGTTGAATTGGACAGGGCCCGGCAAGAGACCCAGTACTTC CSVELDRARQETQYF
- TRBJ2-1 TRBV5-4 once TGTGCCAGCAGCTTGGGGTCGAGTAATGAGCAGTTCTTC CASSLGSSNEQFF
TRBD1 TRBJ2-5 TRBV5-1 - TGCGCCAGCAGCTTCGACAGGGGAGGAGAGACCCAGTACTTC CASSFDRGGETQYF
TRBD2 TRBJ2-1 TRBV5-1 - TGCGCCAGCAGGTTCGAGACTAGCGGGAACAATGAGCAGTTCTTC CASRFETSGNNEQFF
- TRBJ2-6 TRBV5-1 once TGCGCCAGCAGCTCCCAACCCCGGACTGGGGCCAACGTCCTGACTTTC CASSSQPRTGANVLTF
- TRBJ1-2 TRBV18 - TGTGCCAGCTCACCGGGAGAGGGAGGTGGCTATGGCTACACCTTC CASSPGEGGGYGYTF
TRBD1 TRBJ2-7 TRBV5-4 few TGTGCCAGCAGCCCCAACCGGGACAGGGAAAGCGAGCAGTACTTC CASSPNRDRESEQYF
TRBD2 TRBJ2-1 TRBV2 few TGTGCCAGCAGACTCCTGACTAGCGGGTTACCCAATGAGCAGTTCTTC CASRLLTSGLPNEQFF
- TRBJ1-3 TRBV30 - TGTGCCTGGAGTGTAGGTGGCACCAACTCTGGAAACACCATATATTTT CAWSVGGTNSGNTIYF
- TRBJ1-1 TRBV7-6 - TGTGCCAGCAGCAAAGGGGCAGGCACTGAAGCTTTCTTT CASSKGAGTEAFF
- TRBJ2-1 TRBV7-8 few TGTGCCAGCAGCTTATTCTATCCGGGGATATCGTCGGGTGAGCAGTTCTTC CASSLFYPGISSGEQFF
- TRBJ1-5 TRBV6-5 - TGTGCCAGCAGTTACTCGAGGCAGAACAATCAGCCCCAGCATTTT CASSYSRQNNQPQHF
- TRBJ2-7 TRBV25-1 few TGTGCCACCACGCGGGAAGGGGAGCAGTACTTC CATTREGEQYF
- TRBJ2-7 TRBV27 - TGTGCCAGCAGTATAACGGAGGGCCCGTACGAGCAGTACTTC CASSITEGPYEQYF
- TRBJ1-2 TRBV5-4 - TGTGCCAGCAGCCCAAATCTGGGTATCGGTGGCTACACCTTC CASSPNLGIGGYTF
TRBD2 TRBJ2-2 TRBV29-1 few TGCAGCGTGTCCGGGACTAGCGGGAGGGGCACCGGGGAGCTGTTTTTT CSVSGTSGRGTGELFF
TRBD2 TRBJ2-1 TRBV4-1 - TGCGCCAGCAGCCAAGATGTGAGCGGGACCTACAATGAGCAGTTCTTC CASSQDVSGTYNEQFF